This entry is about one TCR beta chain. The data were taken from a study of blood T cell repertoires in COVID-19. Libraries were prepared by immunoSEQ multiplex PCR; TCRdb keeps only in-frame clonotypes and omits some of them. The data contain about 6,100 clones, about four fifths of them singletons. This clonotype originated in a human donor with active COVID-19. The donor label of this sample is uncertain. Material: peripheral blood.

The DNA of the CDR3 is TGTGCCAGCTCACCTTCCTCTCTGTCTGGAAACACCATATATTTT. Encoded protein: CASSPSSLSGNTIYF. This chain joins TRBV18 and TRBJ1-3; D is uncertain. The V gene's germline CDR1 is KGHSH and CDR2 LQKENI. CDR3 length: 15 amino acids. The V gene lost 3 bases and the J gene lost 1 base, with 10 bases spanning the gap.